The present entry profiles one T cell receptor (beta chain) with its context. This sample is drawn from a study of blood T cell repertoires in COVID-19. The wider study: COVID-19 samples collected from the United States, Italy and Spain covered acute and convalescent phases. T cells, B-cell-depleted T cells, or PBMCs provided the cDNA or gDNA that served as material.

This CDR3 is built from 14 residues. Trimming left V 6 bases short and J 6 bases short, with 18 bases between. The germline CDR1 and CDR2 sequences are SNHLY and FYNNEI. Some clones are missing from TCRdb's copy, which holds only in-frame ones; the method was immunoSEQ multiplex PCR. Counted here are some 74,000 clones, approximately 80% occurring once; the ten biggest clones make up around 4.8%. The receptor comes from an elderly woman with active or convalescent COVID-19. Sequencing was carried out using peripheral blood. The rearrangement joins TRBV2 to TRBJ2-7, with no clear D. The CDR3 protein is CASSVGYWSGEQYF. The CDR3 nucleotides are TGTGCCAGCAGCGTCGGCTATTGGTCGGGCGAGCAGTACTTC.